This T cell receptor (beta chain) was obtained from a study of PD-1 blockade in classical Hodgkin lymphoma (dated by TCRdb to 2018 to 2021). About the full investigation: Nivolumab dosing was 3 mg/kg intravenously every 2 weeks, continuing until either disease progression or unacceptable toxicity. To define a peripheral blood immune signature of response to PD-1 blockade in classical Hodgkin lymphoma, the study combined TCR beta sequencing with CyTOF. General conclusions and limits of the study: Only a single clinical trial cohort was studied, and what caused the repertoire differences, possibly disease activity or prior therapy, remained undefined. Among trial patients, those achieving complete response had baseline diversity similar to that of newly diagnosed patients, while diversity was significantly lower in partial responders and progressors. Newly diagnosed patients were reported to have lower baseline TCR diversity than healthy donors, and relapsed/refractory patients were reported to have lower baseline TCR diversity still. CD4+ but not CD8+ TCR diversity rose significantly by C4D1 (p=0.0027 vs p=0.16), most apparent in complete responders (p=0.02). Lower diversity was observed in patients in whom nivolumab was started less than 1 year after ASCT, and these patients were excluded from later analyses so that confounding by immune reconstitution would be avoided.

Genomic DNA was extracted with the Qiagen DNeasy kit from unsorted PBMCs and from negatively selected CD4+ and CD8+ fractions. TCR beta CDR3 regions were subjected to amplification by immunoSEQ multiplex PCR with primers that anneal to V and J segments. A synthetic immune receptor repertoire was used to minimize amplification bias, and remaining bias was computationally removed after sequencing. The source study handled its data this way. Custom Python scripts were used to quantify repertoire diversity as the Shannon entropy index. The unsorted, CD4+ and CD8+ repertoires were each analyzed separately, with the exception of combined analyses, where CD4+ and CD8+ sequences were merged in silico. A clone counted as expanded when the clone's frequency after treatment rose at least 2-fold relative to C1D1, and clones undetected at baseline were given a pseudocount of 0.5. Singleton clones were defined as clones with 0 or 1 copy at C1D1, and non-singleton clones were defined as clones with 2 or more copies. Clones expanded in unsorted samples were labelled as CD4+, CD8+ or unknown by matching protein sequences in sorted samples from the same patient. Wilcoxon tests on paired samples were used to test diversity changes from C1D1 to C4D1. Drawn from immuneACCESS, this table holds only the in-frame rearrangements with V and J called that TCRdb kept. Clones are partly lost; checked studies trace under half to an unresolved V gene and leave the rest unexplained. V and J calls and clone size are copied from that table; D and trimming were computed from the DNA. This sample lists tens of thousands of clones; 90% were detected once. The top ten clones comprise under 3.5% of the sample.

Based on the germline V gene, the CDR1 and CDR2 sequences are LGHNT and FRNRAP. V and J are truncated by 7 bases and 2 bases respectively, leaving an intervening sequence of 9 bases. The CDR3 runs 13 residues from the cysteine to the phenylalanine. Only the CDR3 DNA is retained, 39 bases long and in frame from the first base. This clone was seen a handful of times. There is no known antigen for this receptor. Per-nucleotide qualities are absent, and no much larger clonotype sits a single base away. The sample's time point label is to be understood as: cycle 4 day 1 (C4D1), after six to seven weeks of nivolumab. All trial patients had relapsed after autologous stem cell transplantation, with cohorts A, B and C differing in prior brentuximab vedotin exposure. The trial cohort was composed of 56 patients with relapsed/refractory classical Hodgkin lymphoma, for whom complete response, partial response or progressive disease was recorded as best overall response. Trial patients were treated with single-agent nivolumab in the multi-cohort phase II CheckMate 205 trial. An independent review committee assessed best overall response by applying the 2007 International Working Group response criteria. Trial PBMCs were collected just before the start of nivolumab (C1D1) and during therapy at cycle 2 day 1 and cycle 4 day 1. Peripheral blood was collected in 8 mL Vacutainer Cell Preparation Tubes, from which PBMCs were isolated by centrifugation and then cryopreserved.

The rearrangement joined TRBV12-5 to TRBJ1-5; no D segment can be confidently identified. This TCR was sampled from a human donor with classical Hodgkin lymphoma. Sequenced material: peripheral blood mononuclear cells (PBMCs), taken before the fourth cycle of nivolumab. CDR3 reads: CASAPGGNQPQHF. The DNA sequence reads TGTGCTAGTGCACCGGGAGGCAATCAGCCCCAGCATTTT. The full variable domain, completed from the reference TRBV12-5 and TRBJ1-5 proteins outside the CDR3, reads DARVTQTPRHKVTEMGQEVTMRCQPILGHNTVFWYRQTMMQGLELLAYFRNRAPLDDSGMPKDRFSAEMPDATLATLKIQPSEPRDSAVYFCASAPGGNQPQHFGDGTRLSIL.